This is a list of T cell receptor beta chains from one sample in a study of T-cell memory formation after mild COVID-19. TCRdb ran MiXCR on the 5' RACE reads and lists one entry per CDR3 protein. There are 400,000 or so distinct CDR3 sequences in the sample; 15% to 20% occur only once, and about 8.1% lies in the top ten. The sample was PBMCs or a T cell subset sorted from them (not recorded which). These receptors all come from an adult woman who had mild COVID-19 (a few samples of this study predate the infection). Cell type and time point are not known. The CDR3 runs from the conserved cysteine through the conserved F or W. The D gene is left open where the match is weak. The size of a clone is reported for some rows only, either as once, few or many, or as a class for expanded clones.

j_gene	d_gene	abundance	v_gene	CDR3aa	CDR3nt
TRBJ1-5	NA	NA	TRBV27	CASSSAAYSNQPQHF	TGTGCCAGCAGTTCGGCGGCCTATAGCAATCAGCCCCAGCATTTT
TRBJ1-1	NA	many	TRBV18	CASSPIGDTEAFF	TGTGCCAGCAGCCCCATAGGGGACACTGAAGCTTTCTTT
TRBJ1-1	NA	few	TRBV29-1	CSALGTEAFF	TGCAGCGCCCTCGGCACTGAAGCTTTCTTT
TRBJ2-1	NA	NA	TRBV12-3/TRBV12-4	CASSLGSSVEQFF	TGTGCCAGCAGTTTAGGATCTAGCGTTGAGCAGTTCTTC
TRBJ2-2	NA	few	TRBV5-1	CASSFDSNTGELFF	TGCGCCAGCAGCTTCGATTCGAACACCGGGGAGCTGTTTTTT
TRBJ2-7	NA	NA	TRBV24-1	CATSDPGQPYEQYF	TGTGCCACCAGTGATCCGGGACAACCCTACGAGCAGTACTTC
TRBJ1-2	TRBD1	NA	TRBV3-1	CASSQVGTGSSNYGYTF	TGTGCCAGCAGCCAAGTGGGGACAGGCTCTTCTAACTATGGCTACACCTTC
TRBJ1-1	NA	NA	TRBV5-1	CASSLASGMNTEAFF	TGCGCCAGCAGCTTGGCATCTGGGATGAACACTGAAGCTTTCTTT
TRBJ1-6	NA	NA	TRBV10-3	CAISLTEPNSPLHF	TGTGCCATCAGTTTGACGGAACCTAATTCACCCCTCCACTTT
TRBJ2-1	NA	many	TRBV7-3	CASSLSSGAEQFF	TGTGCCAGCAGCTTATCTTCCGGAGCGGAGCAGTTCTTC
TRBJ1-1	NA	many	TRBV5-1	CASSWNKGVNTEAFF	TGCGCCAGCAGTTGGAACAAGGGGGTAAACACTGAAGCTTTCTTT
TRBJ1-3	NA	few	TRBV6-5	CASSYSGEGNTIYF	TGTGCCAGCAGTTACTCTGGGGAAGGAAACACCATATATTTT
TRBJ1-2	TRBD1	NA	TRBV5-1	CASKGTAGTTGGYTF	TGCGCCAGCAAGGGGACAGCCGGTACGACGGGTGGCTACACCTTC
TRBJ1-5	TRBD1	NA	TRBV7-9	CASSLSGGDRIQPQHF	TGTGCCAGCAGCTTATCAGGGGGGGACCGTATCCAGCCCCAGCATTTT
TRBJ2-3	TRBD1	few	TRBV5-1	CASSERQGGTDTQYF	TGCGCCAGCAGCGAACGACAGGGAGGCACAGATACGCAGTATTTT
TRBJ1-5	NA	few	TRBV4-2	CASSQEPGVGQPQHF	TGTGCCAGCAGCCAAGAGCCAGGGGTCGGACAGCCCCAGCATTTT
TRBJ1-4	NA	many	TRBV7-2	CASSLAGEANEKLFF	TGTGCCAGCAGTCTAGCAGGGGAGGCTAATGAAAAACTGTTTTTT
TRBJ1-1	NA	NA	TRBV3-1	CASSQGRLEAFF	TGTGCAAGCAGCCAGGGACGGCTTGAAGCTTTCTTT
TRBJ1-5	NA	NA	TRBV18	CASSPGGVAGNQPQHF	TGTGCCAGCTCACCCGGGGGGGTCGCGGGCAATCAGCCCCAGCATTTT
TRBJ1-4	NA	many	TRBV5-6	CASSLAGTAATNEKLFF	TGTGCCAGCAGCTTGGCCGGGACGGCTGCAACTAATGAAAAACTGTTTTTT
TRBJ1-1	TRBD1	NA	TRBV10-1	CATTDRVHTEAFF	TGCGCCACCACGGACAGGGTGCACACTGAAGCTTTCTTT
TRBJ1-5	NA	NA	TRBV30	CACQDSNQPQHF	TGTGCCTGTCAAGATAGCAATCAGCCCCAGCATTTT
TRBJ1-1	NA	many	TRBV5-4	CASSLGGVNTEAFF	TGTGCCAGCAGCTTAGGTGGGGTGAACACTGAAGCTTTCTTT
TRBJ2-4	TRBD1	NA	TRBV20-1	CSAVGTDSVVVAKNIQYF	TGCAGTGCTGTCGGGACAGACTCCGTCGTGGTAGCCAAAAACATTCAGTACTTC
TRBJ2-3	TRBD2	once	TRBV24-1	CATSDLSGVTDTQYF	TGTGCCACCAGTGATTTGAGCGGGGTCACAGATACGCAGTATTTT
TRBJ1-4	NA	NA	TRBV5-1	CASSPNLRREKNLFF	TGCGCCAGCAGCCCCAATTTAAGGCGGGAGAAAAACCTGTTTTTT
TRBJ2-1	NA	few	TRBV20-1	CSAVGPNRNVEQFF	TGCAGTGCGGTGGGCCCTAACAGGAACGTTGAGCAGTTCTTC
TRBJ2-1	TRBD2	few	TRBV19	CASSIAGGPRVEQFF	TGTGCCAGTAGTATCGCGGGAGGGCCACGGGTTGAGCAGTTCTTC
TRBJ1-6	NA	NA	TRBV6-5	CASSYSSGSLPLHF	TGTGCCAGCAGTTACTCGAGTGGTTCTCTCCCCCTCCACTTT
TRBJ2-3	TRBD2	NA	TRBV7-8	CASSPRSGGPTSTDTQYF	TGTGCCAGCAGCCCGAGATCGGGGGGGCCAACTAGCACAGATACGCAGTATTTT
TRBJ1-1	TRBD1	few	TRBV5-1	CASSLGQGTSNTEAFF	TGCGCCAGCAGCTTGGGACAGGGGACCTCGAACACTGAAGCTTTCTTT